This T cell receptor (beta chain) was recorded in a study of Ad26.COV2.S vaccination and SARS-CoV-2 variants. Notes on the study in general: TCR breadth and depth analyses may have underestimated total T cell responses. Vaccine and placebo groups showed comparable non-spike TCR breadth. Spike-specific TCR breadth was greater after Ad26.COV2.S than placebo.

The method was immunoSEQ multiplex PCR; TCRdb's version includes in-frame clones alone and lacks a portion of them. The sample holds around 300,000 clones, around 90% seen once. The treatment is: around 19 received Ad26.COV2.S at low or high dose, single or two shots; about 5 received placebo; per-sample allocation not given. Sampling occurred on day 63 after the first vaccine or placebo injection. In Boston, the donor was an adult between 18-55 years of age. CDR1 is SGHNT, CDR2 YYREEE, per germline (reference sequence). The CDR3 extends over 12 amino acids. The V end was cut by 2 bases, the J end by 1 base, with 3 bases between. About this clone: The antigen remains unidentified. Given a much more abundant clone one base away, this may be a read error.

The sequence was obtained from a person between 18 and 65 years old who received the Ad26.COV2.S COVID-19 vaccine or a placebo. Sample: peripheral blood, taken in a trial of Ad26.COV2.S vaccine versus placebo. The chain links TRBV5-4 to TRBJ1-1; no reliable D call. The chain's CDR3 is CASSFGNTEAFF. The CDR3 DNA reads TGTGCCAGCAGCTTTGGGAACACTGAAGCTTTCTTT.